A selection of T cell receptor beta chains follows, all from one sample in a study of cytomegalovirus exposure and HLA in healthy donors. Assay: immunoSEQ multiplex PCR; the TCRdb copy retains only in-frame clones and omits some. The data hold over 130,000 clones, with around 80% observed a single time. The specimen was PBMCs. The receptors here all came from a man over 45 in good health and CMV-seronegative. CDR3s include the opening cysteine and the closing phenylalanine or tryptophan. The order of the fields is J gene, V gene, D gene, clone size, CDR3 DNA, CDR3 protein. D genes are given only for firm matches. For some rows the clone size is stated as once, few or many, or as a class when expanded; others skip it.

>TRBJ1-1|TRBV19|-|-
TGTGCCAGTAGTATGGTGGGGCGCGGGAGAGGGAACACTGAAGCTTTCTTT
CASSMVGRGRGNTEAFF
>TRBJ2-7|TRBV19|-|few
TGTGCCAGTAGTGTAACTAACTCCTACGAGCAGTACTTC
CASSVTNSYEQYF
>TRBJ2-1|TRBV27|TRBD1|-
TGTGCCAGCAGTAGACCGGGACAGGGATCTAATGAGCAGTTCTTC
CASSRPGQGSNEQFF
>TRBJ2-1|TRBV19|TRBD2|-
TGTGCCAGTAGTATTGAGGCGGGAGGACCCTACAATGAGCAGTTCTTC
CASSIEAGGPYNEQFF
>TRBJ2-1|TRBV19|-|-
TGTGCCAGCAGGGATTCGCGCGTGCCTGGCAATGAGCAGTTCTTC
CASRDSRVPGNEQFF
>TRBJ2-1|TRBV2|TRBD2|-
TGTGCCAGCAGATACCCTAGCGGGGGGGCTCATGAGCAGTTCTTC
CASRYPSGGAHEQFF
>TRBJ1-3|TRBV11-3|-|-
TGTGCCAGCAGCGAAGGACAGCCAGGAAACACCATATATTTT
CASSEGQPGNTIYF
>TRBJ1-2|TRBV6-5|-|-
TGTGCCAGCAGTTACGCTACCAGGGGTAGCGGCTACACCTTC
CASSYATRGSGYTF
>TRBJ1-5|TRBV19|-|few
TGTGCCAGTAGAGAACACAGGGTGGATCAGCCCCAGCATTTT
CASREHRVDQPQHF
>TRBJ2-2|TRBV25-1|-|-
TGTGCCAGCAGCGAACACCGGGACTCCAACACCGGGGAGCTGTTTTTT
CASSEHRDSNTGELFF
>TRBJ1-1|TRBV5-1|-|-
TGCGCCAGCAGCTTCAACAGGGCCACTGAAGCTTTCTTT
CASSFNRATEAFF
>TRBJ1-5|TRBV6-6|-|-
TGTGCCAGCGGGGGGGTTCAGCCCCAGCATTTT
CASGGVQPQHF
>TRBJ2-3|TRBV5-1|-|-
TGCGCCAGCAGCTTGGATCAGGTCCGAAATACGCAGTATTTT
CASSLDQVRNTQYF
>TRBJ1-2|TRBV5-1|TRBD1|-
TGCGCCAGCAGCTTTGGGGGACAGGGCTACACCTTC
CASSFGGQGYTF
>TRBJ2-5|TRBV30|TRBD1|-
TGTGCCTGGAGTGAGCCGGGACAGAGAAGAGAGACCCAGTACTTC
CAWSEPGQRRETQYF
>TRBJ1-1|TRBV30|-|-
TGTGCCTGGAAACCGGGACCGCCAAGGGACTACACTGAAGCTTTCTTT
CAWKPGPPRDYTEAFF
>TRBJ1-1|TRBV7-9|-|-
TGTGCCAGCAGCAAACTACAGGTGATGAACACTGAAGCTTTCTTT
CASSKLQVMNTEAFF
>TRBJ2-5|TRBV19|TRBD2|few
TGTGCCAGTTCCCGGACTAGCGGGAGTTTGGAGACCCAGTACTTC
CASSRTSGSLETQYF
>TRBJ1-1|TRBV27|-|-
TGTGCCAGCAGGAGTATAGGGGATGAAACTGAAGCTTTCTTT
CASRSIGDETEAFF
>TRBJ1-2|TRBV30|-|-
TGTGCCTGGAGTGTAGGGGGTTACTATGGCTACACCTTC
CAWSVGGYYGYTF
>TRBJ2-3|TRBV19|TRBD2|once
TGTGCCAGTAGTACCATTAGCGGGGCCGGGGGTGCAGATACGCAGTATTTT
CASSTISGAGGADTQYF
>TRBJ1-4|TRBV27|TRBD1|once
TGTGCCAGCAGCACCAGACAGGGAGAGACAACTAATGAAAAACTGTTTTTT
CASSTRQGETTNEKLFF